The 9 T cell receptor beta chains listed next were all sequenced from one sample in a study of blood T cells in healthy people across ages. Combining a sample-barcoded 5' primer with a J-beta primer mix, a second PCR ran for 7 to 11 cycles. TCRdb re-called the 5' RACE reads through MiXCR, storing one row per CDR3 protein. This sample has roughly 800,000 distinct CDR3 sequences; around a quarter occur once, and the top ten carry 3%. These records were also assigned to another study, of T cells of mothers and their children.

Sequenced input: blood. These TCRs come from a boy younger than 18 in good health.

In its sample, this clonotype was seen a few times. The V call is TRBV20-1, the J call TRBJ2-1; 8 bases align to TRBD2. Near its end, the DNA agrees better with TRBJ2-7, so the J call may be wrong. Germline values: CDR1 DFQATT, CDR2 SNEGSKA (reference sequence). The CDR3 covers 15 residues. The CDR3 loop reads CSARDQRGSSYEQYF. CDR3 nucleotide sequence: TGCAGTGCTAGAGACCAGCGGGGGAGCTCCTACGAGCAGTACTTC.

The chain employs TRBV12-3 or TRBV12-4 and TRBJ2-4; D is possibly TRBD1 (5 bases). Trimming removed 5 bases from V and 10 bases from J, with 18 bases in between. The CDR3 has 14 amino acids. The CDR3 coding sequence is TGTGCCAGCAGTCATGGGGCGGCCGGTGGGATTCAGTACTTC. Protein product: CASSHGAAGGIQYF.

V usage is TRBV10-3 and J usage is TRBJ2-5; no clear D. CDR1 and CDR2 (germline): ENHRY, SYGVKD. This CDR3 is 12 amino acids long. Trimming took 4 bases from V and 3 from J, leaving 6 bases between them. The CDR3, as DNA: TGTGCCATCAGTGTACGGGAAGAGACCCAGTACTTC. It specifies CAISVREETQYF.

This clonotype was picked up a small number of times. The DNA is left out, because the CDR3 cannot be placed on it with certainty; the CDR3 is given as TCRdb lists it. The chain combines TRBV24-1 with TRBJ2-5; the table gives TRBD1 as D, unverified against the DNA. The CDR3 length equals 13 residues, ends included. Germline CDR1 KGHDR, CDR2 SFDVKD. Here the CDR3 reads CATSVPGLRGQYF.

The rearrangement joins TRBV20-1 to TRBJ2-5; TRBD2 matches 10 bases. This CDR3 spans 15 amino acids. From germline, CDR1 is DFQATT and CDR2 SNEGSKA (reference sequence). With V trimmed by 4 bases and J by 6 bases, 11 bases remained unmatched. The CDR3, as DNA: TGCAGTGCTACGTGGACTAGCGGAGATTACCAGACCCAGTACTTC. This translates into CSATWTSGDYQTQYF.

The chain employs TRBV7-6 and TRBJ2-6; D remains unclear. Germline CDR1 and CDR2: SGHVS and FNYEAQ. The germline V and J ends were trimmed by 6 bases and 2 bases, with 8 bases remaining between them. The CDR3 covers 14 residues. This CDR3 reads CASRRTTGANVLTF. The CDR3, as DNA: TGTGCCAGCAGGAGGACGACTGGGGCCAACGTCCTGACTTTC.

The sample holds a few counts of this clonotype. The rearrangement joins TRBV9 to TRBJ1-4; D is unresolved. The germline gives CDR1 SGDLS, CDR2 YYNGEE. The CDR3 covers 15 residues. V was clipped by 0 bases and J by 5 bases, with 11 bases between them. The CDR3: CASSVGARPNEKLFF. CDR3 sequence (DNA): TGTGCCAGCAGCGTAGGTGCCAGGCCAAATGAAAAACTGTTTTTT.

V and J are TRBV11-2 and TRBJ2-5; 9 nucleotides match TRBD2. This CDR3 is built from 15 residues. Trimming at V came to 5 bases and at J to 1 base, leaving 5 bases not matched to a gene. CDR1 is SGHAT and CDR2 is FQNNGV in the germline V gene. The CDR3 DNA follows: TGTGCCAGCAGCCCGGGACTAGCCCTCCAAGAGACCCAGTACTTC. Protein product: CASSPGLALQETQYF.

For this clonotype: The conserved phenylalanine or tryptophan normally closing the CDR3 is absent here, so this likely arose from a read error. J is TRBJ2-3 and V is TRBV30; 10 nucleotides align to TRBD2. The CDR3 is 17 amino acids. Germline assignment: CDR1 GTSNPN and CDR2 SVGIG (reference sequence). The trim removed 0 bases at V and 8 bases at J, leaving 14 bases unmatched. The DNA of the CDR3 is TGTGCCTGGAGTGTAAGCCGCACTAGCGGGACGTTTGGTACGCAGTATCTT. Its protein product is CAWSVSRTSGTFGTQYL.